In its sample, the clone carrying this TCR beta chain was seen a few times. Its antigen is unknown. The sample comes from a study of identical twins. Findings of the study overall: For monozygotic twins, models underestimated out-of-frame TCR alpha sharing. Sharing of beta out-of-frame sequences by twins showed a weaker excess.

From the 5' RACE reads, TCRdb called clonotypes with MiXCR, one entry per CDR3 protein. The table shows 210,000 or so distinct CDR3 sequences, with more than 6.5% occurring only once. This sample was shared with a second study, whose subject was yellow fever vaccine responses in identical twins. That report notes: Twins' vaccine T cell response reportedly gave the appearance of partial convergence and partial personalization.

Sequencing was carried out using memory (CD45RO+) T cells sorted from blood. This receptor was identified in a woman aged 18 to 35 in good health.

The CDR3: CASSFDKGQGGNEQFF. In DNA, the CDR3 is TGTGCCAGCAGCTTCGATAAGGGACAGGGGGGGAATGAGCAGTTCTTC. The rearrangement uses TRBV7-9 and TRBJ2-1, with 11 bases that match TRBD1. V was clipped by 3 bases and J by 7 bases; unmatched bases: 8. From germline, CDR1 is SEHNR and CDR2 FQNEAQ (reference sequence). The CDR3 spans 16 residues.